This entry is about one T cell receptor (beta chain). Time point in this sample: baseline, week 1 (first vaccination visit). Treatment denoted: pre-vaccination baseline after standard-of-care therapy. Each tumor in the donors was a new WHO grade 3 or 4 astrocytoma, IDH1-mutant and ATRX-lost. The sample is drawn from a study of a mutant IDH1 vaccine in newly diagnosed glioma. Germline V CDR1 and CDR2: MNHEY, SMNVEV (reference sequence). The V gene lost 6 bases and the J gene lost 6 bases, with 13 bases spanning the gap. This CDR3 contains 13 residues. Clones were read by immunoSEQ multiplex PCR, and TCRdb kept only the in-frame ones, dropping some. The sample has some 56,000 clones, 91% seen once.

The chain combines TRBV27 with TRBJ2-3; D is uncertain. The sequence was collected from a man aged 50-60 years with glioma. Material: PBMCs, obtained from a glioma patient treated with radiotherapy, temozolomide or both. The CDR3 bases are TGTGCCAGCAGGTCCAGGCTTGGCGATACGCAGTATTTT. Amino acids: CASRSRLGDTQYF.